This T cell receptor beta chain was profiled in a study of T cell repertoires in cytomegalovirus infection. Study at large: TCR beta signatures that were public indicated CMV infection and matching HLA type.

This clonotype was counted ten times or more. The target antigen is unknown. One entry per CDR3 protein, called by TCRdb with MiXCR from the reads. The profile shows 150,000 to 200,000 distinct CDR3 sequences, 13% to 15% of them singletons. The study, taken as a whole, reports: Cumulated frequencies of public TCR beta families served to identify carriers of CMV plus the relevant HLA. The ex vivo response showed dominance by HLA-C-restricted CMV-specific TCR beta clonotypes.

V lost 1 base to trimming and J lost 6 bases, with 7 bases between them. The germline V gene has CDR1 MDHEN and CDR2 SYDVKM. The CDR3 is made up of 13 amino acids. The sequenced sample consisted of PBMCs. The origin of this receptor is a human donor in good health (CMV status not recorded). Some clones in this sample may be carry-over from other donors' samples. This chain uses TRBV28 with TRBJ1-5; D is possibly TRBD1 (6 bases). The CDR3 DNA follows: TGTGCCAGCAGTTTATTAGGGGGTCAGCCCCAGCATTTT. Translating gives CASSLLGGQPQHF.